The sample holds a few counts of the clone carrying this TCR beta chain. Its cognate antigen is unknown. The data originate from a study of T-cell memory formation after mild COVID-19. In the study overall: In these data, TCR clusters were largely donor specific. Study conclusions and caveats: Detection of some responders pre-infection suggested pre-existing cross-reactive memory T cells participated. Clonal second-wave expansions that peaked on day 37 had unconfirmed SARS-CoV-2 specificity. Balance between CD4 and CD8 was seen in clones contracting day 15 to 85, and a CD4+ lean was seen in later expanders.

The CDR3 is 14 residues long. V shed 1 base and J shed 4 bases, with 11 bases lying between them. Germline V gene data show CDR1 as SGHRS and CDR2 as YFSETQ. TCRdb used MiXCR to reprocess the 5' RACE reads, holding one entry per CDR3 protein. Of 310,000 or so distinct CDR3 sequences in the sample, around 15% were seen once. The sample consisted of PBMCs or a T cell subset sorted from them (not recorded which). The origin of this receptor is a man aged 18 to 29 who had mild COVID-19 (a few samples of this study predate the infection). Cell type and time point are not known. V usage is TRBV5-1 and J usage is TRBJ2-5; a possible D gene is TRBD2 (5 bases). The DNA of the CDR3 is TGCGCCAGCAGCTTGACCGAGCGGAGAGAGACCCAGTACTTC. It encodes CASSLTERRETQYF.